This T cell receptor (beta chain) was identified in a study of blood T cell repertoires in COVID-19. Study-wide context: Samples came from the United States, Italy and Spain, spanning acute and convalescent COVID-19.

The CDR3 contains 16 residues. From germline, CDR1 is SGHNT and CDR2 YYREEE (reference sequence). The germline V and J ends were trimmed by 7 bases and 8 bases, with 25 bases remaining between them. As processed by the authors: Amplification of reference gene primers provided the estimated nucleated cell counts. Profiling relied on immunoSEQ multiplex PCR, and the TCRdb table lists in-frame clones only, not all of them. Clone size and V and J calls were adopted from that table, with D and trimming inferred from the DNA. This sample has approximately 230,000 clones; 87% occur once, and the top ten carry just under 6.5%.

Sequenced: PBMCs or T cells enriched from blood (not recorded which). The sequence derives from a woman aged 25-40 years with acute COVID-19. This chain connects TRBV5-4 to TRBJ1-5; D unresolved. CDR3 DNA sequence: TGTGCCAGCTCTTACGGCCCCAAGTCGGGTATCGAGCCCCAGCATTTT. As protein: CASSYGPKSGIEPQHF.